This T cell receptor beta chain came from a study of shared clonotypes between healthy human individuals. CDR3 length equals 14 residues. Per the germline V gene, CDR1 is LGHNA and CDR2 is YSLEER. Naive CD8 cells were CD45RO-negative, positively selected for CCR7, excluding terminally differentiated effector memory CD45RA+ cells. TCRdb keeps only in-frame clones here, not all; method: immunoSEQ multiplex PCR. Seen here are 2 million to 2.5 million clones, just over 90% observed once, and the top ten hold roughly 1.8%. About this clone: A junction boundary mismatches the germline segment, possibly from a read error.

The TCR comes from a man aged 18 to 30 in good health. Some clones in this sample may be carry-over from other donors' samples. This rearrangement joins TRBV4-3 to TRBJ2-7, with 9 positions matching TRBD2. The source material was naive CD8+ T cells from PBMCs. CDR3 DNA sequence: TGCGCCAGCAGCCGGGGAATTAGCGGGAGTCTTTACCACTTC. Its protein product is CASSRGISGSLYHF.